This entry lists 21 T cell receptor beta chains sequenced from one sample in a study of circulating tumor DNA in untreated peripheral T-cell lymphoma. Repertoires were generated with immunoSEQ multiplex PCR, while TCRdb's copy carries only in-frame clones and drops some. The sample totals some 49 clones. Sequencing input: cell-free DNA from blood serum. These receptors originate from a human donor with peripheral T-cell lymphoma.

The chain uses TRBV5-5 and TRBJ1-1; 9 bases match TRBD1. Per the germline V gene, CDR1 is SGHKS and CDR2 is YYEKEE (reference sequence). CDR3 length: 14 residues. J lost 1 base, V lost 3 bases, and 1 base had no gene match. CDR3 amino acids: CASSSQGANTEAFF. The CDR3 nucleotides are TGTGCCAGCAGCTCACAGGGGGCGAACACTGAAGCTTTCTTT.

The V gene is TRBV5-1, the J gene TRBJ2-7; 7 bases fit TRBD2. Trimming cost V 2 bases and J 3 bases; bases outside gene matches: 8. Germline V gene data show CDR1 as SGHRS and CDR2 as YFSETQ. The CDR3 is 15 amino acids. CDR3 sequence reads: CASSFLRERNYEQYF. Written as DNA, the CDR3 is TGCGCCAGCAGCTTTTTGCGGGAGCGGAACTACGAGCAGTACTTC.

V usage is TRBV5-1 and J usage is TRBJ2-6; 13 nucleotides align to TRBD2. The germline CDR1 and CDR2 sequences are SGHRS and YFSETQ. V lost 4 bases to trimming and J lost 4 bases; unmatched junction nucleotides: 8. The CDR3 extends over 18 amino acids. The DNA for the CDR3 is TGCGCCAGCAGCCATGGACTAGCGGGGGTTGACGGGGCCAACGTCCTGACTTTC. It yields the protein CASSHGLAGVDGANVLTF.

This rearrangement joins TRBV28 to TRBJ1-2; no clear D. This CDR3 has 14 residues. Deletions cut 5 bases from V and 2 bases from J, with 12 bases between. The germline gives CDR1 MDHEN, CDR2 SYDVKM. CDR3 in DNA: TGTGCCAGCAGTGGGCGGAAAGGGAACTATGGCTACACCTTC. Translated, it gives CASSGRKGNYGYTF.

This clone has only one observation. The V call is TRBV7-2, the J call TRBJ2-2; a weak D match, TRBD1 (5 bases). Per germline, CDR1 SGHTA and CDR2 FQGNSA. V was pared by 3 bases and J by 10 bases, with 9 bases between. CDR3 length: 12 amino acids. The CDR3 spells CASSFTREELFF. CDR3 in DNA: TGTGCCAGCAGCTTTACCAGGGAGGAGCTGTTTTTT. Complete variable domain (other parts from reference TRBV7-2 and TRBJ2-2): GAGVSQSPSNKVTEKGKDVELRCDPISGHTALYWYRQSLGQGLEFLIYFQGNSAPDKSGLPSDRFSAERTGGSVSTLTIQRTQQEDSAVYLCASSFTREELFFGEGSRLTVL.

The J gene is TRBJ2-2, the V gene TRBV5-1, with D possibly being TRBD2 (5 bases). Germline-derived CDR1 and CDR2 are SGHRS and YFSETQ. The CDR3 loop spans 12 amino acids. V lost 4 bases and J 7 bases, leaving 8 bases between the germline ends. The CDR3 nucleotides are TGCGCCAGCAGCCTGAGGGTCGGGGAGCTGTTTTTT. It yields the protein CASSLRVGELFF.

The chain employs TRBV9 and TRBJ2-5, with D unclear. With 0 bases removed from V and 3 bases from J, the gap between germline ends came to 6 bases. In germline, CDR1 is SGDLS, CDR2 YYNGEE. This CDR3 is 13 amino acids long. The CDR3, as DNA: TGTGCCAGCAGCGTAGCTCTGGAAGAGACCCAGTACTTC. It codes for CASSVALEETQYF.

This chain links TRBV29-1 with TRBJ1-2; D unclear. Per germline, CDR1 SQVTM and CDR2 ANQGSEA. V was shortened by 5 bases and J by 8 bases, with 12 bases between the two germline ends. The CDR3 loop spans 11 amino acids. Written as DNA, the CDR3 is TGCAGCGTTACGGCCCGTGGGGGCTACACCTTC. It codes for CSVTARGGYTF. The full variable domain, rest sourced from reference TRBV29-1 and TRBJ1-2, is SAVISQKPSRDICQRGTSLTIQCQVDSQVTMMFWYRQQPGQSLTLIATANQGSEATYESGFVIDKFPISRPNLTFSTLTVSNMSPEDSSIYLCSVTARGGYTFGSGTRLTVV.

Here the CDR3 reads CASSSKRLAGSFYNEQFF. CDR3 nucleotides: TGTGCCAGCAGTTCCAAAAGACTAGCGGGGTCCTTCTACAATGAGCAGTTCTTC. The gene calls are TRBV27 and TRBJ2-1; TRBD2 agrees at 11 bases. Unmatched junction bases numbered 11, after V lost 4 bases and J lost 3 bases. The CDR3 is 18 residues long. From germline, CDR1 is MNHEY and CDR2 SMNVEV (reference sequence).

This rearrangement joins TRBV18 to TRBJ2-7, with 9 bases matching TRBD1. The CDR3 is made up of 14 amino acids. Losses at the gene ends were 1 base for V and 3 bases for J; bases not matched to a gene: 1. Germline V gene data show CDR1 as KGHSH and CDR2 as LQKENI. CDR3 sequence: CASSPRGQGYEQYF. The CDR3 region has the DNA TGTGCCAGCTCACCACGGGGACAGGGCTACGAGCAGTACTTC.

The V gene is TRBV27, the J gene TRBJ1-2; no firm D call. In germline, CDR1 is MNHEY, CDR2 SMNVEV (reference sequence). The CDR3 covers 16 residues. Deletions cut 4 bases from V and 2 bases from J, with 17 bases between. The CDR3 DNA reads TGTGCCAGCAGTTCACGCCGGCAAGGTCAAAACTATGGCTACACCTTC. Translated: CASSSRRQGQNYGYTF.

The chain employs TRBV5-1 and TRBJ2-7; D perhaps matches TRBD2 (5 bases). V gave up 3 bases and J gave up 0 bases, with 10 bases separating them. In germline, CDR1 is SGHRS, CDR2 YFSETQ. The CDR3 sequence is 14 residues long. The CDR3 spells CASSYPGDSYEQYF. DNA for the CDR3: TGCGCCAGCAGCTACCCCGGGGACTCCTACGAGCAGTACTTC.

The J gene is TRBJ2-5, the V gene TRBV13; 7 bases match TRBD2. V was pared by 1 base and J by 2 bases, with 4 bases of the junction left unmatched. The CDR3 totals 15 residues. Germline values: CDR1 PRHDT, CDR2 FYEKMQ (reference sequence). DNA of the CDR3: TGTGCCAGCAGCTTAGCCAGTAGCGGGCAAGAGACCCAGTACTTC. It is translated as CASSLASSGQETQYF. The whole variable domain, remainder taken from reference TRBV13 and TRBJ2-5, is AAGVIQSPRHLIKEKRETATLKCYPIPRHDTVYWYQQGPGQDPQFLISFYEKMQSDKGSIPDRFSAQQFSDYHSELNMSSLELGDSALYFCASSLASSGQETQYFGPGTRLLVL.

The chain is built from TRBV2 and TRBJ1-2; D is perhaps TRBD1 (5 bases). The germline V gene encodes CDR1 SNHLY and CDR2 FYNNEI. V shed 5 bases and J shed 2 bases, with 6 bases lying between them. The length of the CDR3 is 12 residues. The CDR3 spells CASSRGNYGYTF. The CDR3 nucleotides are TGTGCCAGCAGTAGGGGCAACTATGGCTACACCTTC. The full variable domain, rest sourced from reference TRBV2 and TRBJ1-2, is EPEVTQTPSHQVTQMGQEVILRCVPISNHLYFYWYRQILGQKVEFLVSFYNNEISEKSEIFDDQFSVERPDGSNFTLKIRSTKLEDSAMYFCASSRGNYGYTFGSGTRLTVV.

The genes are TRBV7-8 and TRBJ2-5, with D perhaps matching TRBD2 (5 bases). The V and J ends lost 2 bases and 3 bases respectively, with 16 bases between them. Germline V lookup: CDR1 SGHVS, CDR2 FQNEAQ. The CDR3 loop spans 16 amino acids. The CDR3 protein is CASSLIVTRHKETQYF. The CDR3 DNA is TGTGCCAGCAGCTTAATTGTCACTAGGCATAAAGAGACCCAGTACTTC.

The chain is built from TRBV15 and TRBJ1-3; the D gene is possibly TRBD1 (6 bases). Germline CDR1 LNHNV, CDR2 YYDKDF (reference sequence). V was shortened by 0 bases and J by 4 bases, with 10 bases between the two germline ends. This CDR3 comprises 15 residues. This chain's CDR3 is CATSRDRTGGNTIYF. The CDR3 region has the DNA TGTGCCACCAGCAGAGATCGAACAGGGGGAAACACCATATATTTT. The full variable domain, rest sourced from reference TRBV15 and TRBJ1-3, is DAMVIQNPRYQVTQFGKPVTLSCSQTLNHNVMYWYQQKSSQAPKLLFHYYDKDFNNEADTPDNFQSRRPNTSFCFLDIRSPGLGDTAMYLCATSRDRTGGNTIYFGEGSWLTVV.

The chain is built from TRBV27 and TRBJ1-5, with no clear D. CDR1 MNHEY and CDR2 SMNVEV come from the germline V gene (reference sequence). This CDR3 is 15 amino acids long. Trimming cost V 1 base and J 3 bases, with 10 bases left between them. Here the CDR3 reads CASSLYNRANQPQHF. For the CDR3, the DNA is TGTGCCAGCAGTTTATATAACAGAGCCAATCAGCCCCAGCATTTT.

This clone was observed once. J is TRBJ1-2 and V is TRBV20-1; D gene uncertain. Germline V lookup: CDR1 DFQATT, CDR2 SNEGSKA (reference sequence). This CDR3 is built from 10 residues. V was shortened by 5 bases and J by 6 bases, with 7 bases between the two germline ends. The CDR3 coding sequence is TGCAGTGCTGAAGGGAATGGCTACACCTTC. Amino acid sequence: CSAEGNGYTF.

This chain joins TRBV10-3 and TRBJ2-6; D gene unclear. The CDR3 is made up of 18 amino acids. V lost 5 bases and J lost 5, with 22 bases in between. Germline CDR1 ENHRY, CDR2 SYGVKD. CDR3 sequence: CAISRARCIQSRANVLTF. In DNA, the CDR3 is TGTGCCATCAGTAGGGCGCGCTGTATACAAAGTCGGGCCAACGTCCTGACTTTC.

The rearrangement uses TRBV7-3 and TRBJ2-2; D unresolved. Trimming removed 1 base from V and 1 base from J, with 10 bases in between. The CDR3 has 16 amino acids. Germline V gene sequence: CDR1 SGHTA, CDR2 FQGTGA. The CDR3 DNA reads as TGTGCCAGCAGCTTAAGTGCCAGGATGAACACCGGGGAGCTGTTTTTT. Encoded protein: CASSLSARMNTGELFF.

The chain recombines TRBV5-1 with TRBJ2-1; 13 bases align to TRBD2. There are 18 residues in the CDR3. The germline V gene encodes CDR1 SGHRS and CDR2 YFSETQ. Germline trimming cut 4 bases from V and 1 base from J; bases unmatched to any gene: 8. Written as DNA, the CDR3 is TGCGCCAGCAGCCTAGAATCGGGACTAGCGGGGTCCTACAATGAGCAGTTCTTC. Its protein is CASSLESGLAGSYNEQFF. The variable domain in full, with the rest retrieved from reference TRBV5-1 and TRBJ2-1, is KAGVTQTPRYLIKTRGQQVTLSCSPISGHRSVSWYQQTPGQGLQFLFEYFSETQRNKGNFPGRFSGRQFSNSRSEMNVSTLELGDSALYLCASSLESGLAGSYNEQFFGPGTRLTVL.